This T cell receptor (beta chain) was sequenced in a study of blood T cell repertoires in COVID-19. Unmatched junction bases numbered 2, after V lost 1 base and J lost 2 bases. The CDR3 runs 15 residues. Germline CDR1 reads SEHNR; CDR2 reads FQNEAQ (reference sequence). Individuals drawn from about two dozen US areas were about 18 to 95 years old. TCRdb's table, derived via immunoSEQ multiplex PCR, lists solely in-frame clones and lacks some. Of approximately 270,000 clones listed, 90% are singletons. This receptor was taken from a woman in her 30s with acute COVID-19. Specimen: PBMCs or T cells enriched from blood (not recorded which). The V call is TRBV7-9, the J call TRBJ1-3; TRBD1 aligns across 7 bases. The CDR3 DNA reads TGTGCCAGCAGCTTAGGCCAGGGGGCTGGAAACACCATATATTTT. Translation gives CASSLGQGAGNTIYF.